Included here is one T cell receptor (beta chain) sequence, with context. Its antigen specificity is not known. Nothing much larger sits one base from this clone, and base qualities are not available. This specimen belongs to a study of T cell responses to AZD1222 COVID-19 vaccine (dated by TCRdb to the early 2020s). Regarding the complete study: TCR sequencing covered over 230 trial participants: 207 given two doses of AZD1222 and about 26 given two doses of MenACWY control vaccine. Trial participants were enrolled by age into 18-55, 56-69 and 70-plus year subgroups, with about 150, 27 and 61 TCR-sequenced participants respectively.

Per the publication, the time point label means: about 28 days (+/-7) after the second vaccine dose. AZD1222 recipients whose second dose came at about 4 weeks and those whose second dose came at about 12 weeks were combined into one group, since spike-specific TCR depth and breadth did not differ between the two schedules. Vaccinee samples came from UK trials COV001 and COV002, including a single-blind randomized controlled phase 2/3 trial of AZD1222 (ChAdOx1 nCoV-19) in healthy adults. For TCRbeta chain sequencing, PBMC samples were collected from trial participants at day 0 and at day 28 after the second dose. The CDR3 regions of human TCRbeta chains were analyzed by immunosequencing. The original pipeline was this. TCRs in the repertoires were matched against a reference library of SARS-CoV-2-specific TCRs that had been generated with the MIRA antigen-specificity platform. Breadth was defined as the fraction of unique TCRs that were SARS-CoV-2-associated, and depth was defined as the fraction of total T cells that were SARS-CoV-2-associated. Using the MIRA data, each spike-specific TCR was mapped to the spike region that the TCR reacts to and placed in a CD4 or CD8 class. Log10-transformed breadth and depth values were compared by one-way ANOVA with Sidak's multiple comparisons tests. In TCRdb, the immuneACCESS table is reduced to in-frame sequences with V and J assigned. These tables do not hold every clone; where another copy was compared, an unresolved V gene accounts for under half, and the others remain unexplained. That table furnishes V, J and clone size, whereas the DNA furnished D and trimming. The sample table shows around 87,000 clones, and around 91% are seen once. Less than 3% of the sample is held by the ten biggest clonotypes.

The germline V gene gives CDR1 as KGHDR and CDR2 as SFDVKD. The CDR3, from cysteine to phenylalanine, totals 16 residues. Left in the record is the CDR3 DNA by itself, 48 bases read in frame from the first base. V ends up 2 bases short and J 3 bases short, with an unmatched junction base count of 4. Results and caveats for the whole study, not just this receptor: A significant rise in spike-specific TCR breadth and depth was observed after two AZD1222 doses relative to day 0 and relative to MenACWY recipients. Because no samples from the day 14 peak response were available, repertoires could be characterized only after the peak T cell response. CD4 TCRs associated with the vaccine covered the entire spike protein, and the dominant responses were in regions 160-218 and 743-854. Participants were mostly white British, with more females than males. The authors suggested clonal diversity may have been underestimated. Only five or six AZD1222 recipients were SARS-CoV-2 seropositive at baseline, limiting conclusions about previously exposed vaccinees. The 56-69-year group was small, and its depth increase did not reach significance, likely because of low power. Reportedly, almost half of the unique spike-specific TCRs recognized epitopes lying outside the regions that are mutated in the B.1.351 and B.1.1.7 variants.

The clonotype comes from an adult who received the AZD1222 COVID-19 vaccine. The sample here was peripheral blood, taken 28 days after the second AZD1222 dose. The sequence joins TRBV24-1 to TRBJ2-3; TRBD1 agrees with 10 junctional bases. The sequenced DNA: TGTGCCACCAGTGATTCACCGGGACAGGGGACAGATACGCAGTATTTT. The encoded protein is CATSDSPGQGTDTQYF.